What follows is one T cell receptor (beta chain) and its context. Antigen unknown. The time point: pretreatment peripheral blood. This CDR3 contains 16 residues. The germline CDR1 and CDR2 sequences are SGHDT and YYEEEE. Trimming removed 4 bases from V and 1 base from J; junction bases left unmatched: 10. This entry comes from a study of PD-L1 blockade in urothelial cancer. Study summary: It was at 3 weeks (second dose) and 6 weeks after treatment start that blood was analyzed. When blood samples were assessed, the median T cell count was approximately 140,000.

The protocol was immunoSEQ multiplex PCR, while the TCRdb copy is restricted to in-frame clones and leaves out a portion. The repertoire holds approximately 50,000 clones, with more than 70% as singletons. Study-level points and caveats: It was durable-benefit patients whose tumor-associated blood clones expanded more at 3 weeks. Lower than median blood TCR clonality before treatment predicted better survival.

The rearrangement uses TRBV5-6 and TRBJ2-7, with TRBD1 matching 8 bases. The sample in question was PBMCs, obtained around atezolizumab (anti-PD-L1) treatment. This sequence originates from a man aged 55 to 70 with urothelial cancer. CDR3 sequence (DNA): TGTGCCAGCAGCCCCCCCGGACAGGGACCTTCCTACGAGCAGTACTTC. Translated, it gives CASSPPGQGPSYEQYF.